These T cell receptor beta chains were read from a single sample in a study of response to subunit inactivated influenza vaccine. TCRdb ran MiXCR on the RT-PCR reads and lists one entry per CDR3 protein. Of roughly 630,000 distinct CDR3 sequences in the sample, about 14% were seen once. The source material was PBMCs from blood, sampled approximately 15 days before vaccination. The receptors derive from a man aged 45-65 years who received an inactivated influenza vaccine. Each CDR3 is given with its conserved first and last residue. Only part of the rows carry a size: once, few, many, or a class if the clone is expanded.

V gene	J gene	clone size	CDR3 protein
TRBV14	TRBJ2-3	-	CASTRGQGDTQYF
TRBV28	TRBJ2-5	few	CASSLGESHNERWETQYF
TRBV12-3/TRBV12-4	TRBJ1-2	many	CASSFRQLGGYTF
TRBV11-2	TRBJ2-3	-	CASSSKQLARTDTQYF
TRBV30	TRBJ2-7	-	CAWSPGKLYEQYF
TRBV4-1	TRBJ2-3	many	CASSQGLAGGDTQYF
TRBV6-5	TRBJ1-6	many	CASSYLQGSNSPLHF
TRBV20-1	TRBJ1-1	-	CSARDDLDRGGTEAFF
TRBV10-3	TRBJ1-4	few	CAISADRVNEKLFF
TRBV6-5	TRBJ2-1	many	CASSYSGGGYNEQFF
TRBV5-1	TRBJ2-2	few	CASSLAAGSRAGELFF
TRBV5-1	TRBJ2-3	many	CASSSAEGTDTQYF
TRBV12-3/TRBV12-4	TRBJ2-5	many	CASSFQARGETQYF
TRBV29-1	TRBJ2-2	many	CSVARAPSNTGELFF
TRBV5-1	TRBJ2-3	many	CASSLGSPTDTQYF
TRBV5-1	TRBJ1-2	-	CASSSDGTGGVYGYTF
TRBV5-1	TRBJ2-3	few	CASSLGSFPRTDTQYF
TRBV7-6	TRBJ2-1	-	CASSAAVLARSEQFF
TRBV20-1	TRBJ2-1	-	CSARPPLGASGTYNEQFF
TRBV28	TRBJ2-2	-	CASRSTSGGASGELFF
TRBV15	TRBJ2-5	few	CATSRVRGAETQYF
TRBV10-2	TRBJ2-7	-	CASSEEGSAAQYF
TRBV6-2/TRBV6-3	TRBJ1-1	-	CASSYSYGQMNTEAFF
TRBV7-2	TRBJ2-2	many	CASSLLAGFTGELFF
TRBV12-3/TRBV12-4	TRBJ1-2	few	CASSPYRGSFYGYTF
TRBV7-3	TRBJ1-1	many	CASSLTPSTGTKEAFF
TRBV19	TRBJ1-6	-	CASSIGHYSYNSPLHF
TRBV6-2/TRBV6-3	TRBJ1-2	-	CASCPGDRYYGYTF
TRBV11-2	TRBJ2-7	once	CASSPLPSLAGGSYEQYF
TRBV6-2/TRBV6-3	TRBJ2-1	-	CASSYPLNASGGYNEQFF
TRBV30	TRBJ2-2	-	CAWTPGYTNTGELFF
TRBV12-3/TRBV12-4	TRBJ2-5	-	CASRIGLAGNQETQYF
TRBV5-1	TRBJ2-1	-	CASSGLAGPFNEQFF
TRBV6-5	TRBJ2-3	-	CASSYGRGLTDTQYF
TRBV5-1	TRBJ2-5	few	CASSYMGGVQETQYF
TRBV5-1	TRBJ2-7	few	CASSLDGRVPEQYF
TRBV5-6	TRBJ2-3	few	CASSLGHLRDTQYF
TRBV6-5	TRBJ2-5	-	CASSYSKGEGQETQYF
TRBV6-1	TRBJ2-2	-	CASSLQRGRTGELFF
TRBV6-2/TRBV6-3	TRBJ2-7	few	CASRSSGLAGGPPHEQYF
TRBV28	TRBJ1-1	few	CASSLVPLLQGSTEAFF
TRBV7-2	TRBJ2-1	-	CASSFFVAQRFF
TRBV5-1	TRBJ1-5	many	CASSLGGAVDQPQHF
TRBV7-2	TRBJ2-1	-	CASSPASGEQFF
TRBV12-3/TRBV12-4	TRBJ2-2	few	CASRGMGDTGELFF
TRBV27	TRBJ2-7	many	CASSLSAGYEQYF
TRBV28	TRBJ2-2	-	CASSKSGQSGELFF
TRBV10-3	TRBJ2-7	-	CAISSQGGREQYF
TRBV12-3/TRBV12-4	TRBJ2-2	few	CASQRAETGELFF
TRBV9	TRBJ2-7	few	CASSVEAGVSYEQYF
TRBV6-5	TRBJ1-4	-	CASSYSPGGEEKLFF
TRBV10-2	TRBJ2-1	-	CASSSRGQLDEQFF